This record looks at one TCR beta chain sequence and its context. As yet, its antigen is unknown. Germline assignment: CDR1 MNHEY and CDR2 SVGAGI. The CDR3 loop spans 14 amino acids. V lost 6 bases, J lost 6 bases, and 16 bases lay in between. These data come from a study of cytomegalovirus exposure and HLA in healthy donors. The wider study: In a later analysis, the roughly 120 validation repertoires were reported to have used the same platform as the 550 to 850 first-cohort repertoires. Study-level findings and limits: First-cohort TCR clusters tended to co-occur in the approximately 110 validation repertoires, a later analysis found. Listed as cytomegalovirus-associated were over 150 TCR beta chains. High specificity and sensitivity for cytomegalovirus status were reported for the classifier.

The repertoire was sequenced with immunoSEQ multiplex PCR; TCRdb's copy has only in-frame clones and lacks some. The sample has 200,000 or so clones; over 80% are singletons. The sequence was collected from a young woman in good health and CMV-seronegative. This chain joins TRBV6-5 and TRBJ2-3, with D possibly being TRBD2 (5 bases). The sequenced sample was PBMCs. In nucleotides, the CDR3 is TGTGCCAGCAGCCCTTTGGGAGTTTGGGATACGCAGTATTTT. As protein: CASSPLGVWDTQYF.